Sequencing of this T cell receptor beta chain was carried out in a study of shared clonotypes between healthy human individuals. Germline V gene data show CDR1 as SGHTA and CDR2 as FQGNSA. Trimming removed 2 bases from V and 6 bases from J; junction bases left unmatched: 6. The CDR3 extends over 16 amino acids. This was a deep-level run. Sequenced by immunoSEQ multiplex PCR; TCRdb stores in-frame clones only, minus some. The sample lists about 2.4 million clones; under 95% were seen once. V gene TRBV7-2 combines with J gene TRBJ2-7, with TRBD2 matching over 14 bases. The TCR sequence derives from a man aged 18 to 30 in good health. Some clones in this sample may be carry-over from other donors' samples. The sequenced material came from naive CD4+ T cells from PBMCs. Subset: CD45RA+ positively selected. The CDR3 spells CASSLFGTSGSPEQYF. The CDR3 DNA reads TGTGCCAGCAGCTTATTTGGGACTAGCGGGAGCCCCGAGCAGTACTTC.